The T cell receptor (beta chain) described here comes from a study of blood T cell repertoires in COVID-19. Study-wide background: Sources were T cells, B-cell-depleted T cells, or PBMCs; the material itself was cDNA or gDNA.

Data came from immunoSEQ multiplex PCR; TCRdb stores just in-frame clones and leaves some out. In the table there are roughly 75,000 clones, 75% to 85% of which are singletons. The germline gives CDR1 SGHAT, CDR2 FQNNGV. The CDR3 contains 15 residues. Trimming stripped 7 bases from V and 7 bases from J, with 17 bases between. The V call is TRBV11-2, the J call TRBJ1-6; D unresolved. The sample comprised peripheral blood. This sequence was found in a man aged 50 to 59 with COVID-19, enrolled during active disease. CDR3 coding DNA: TGTGCCAGCACCCCCGACCGGCGGCCAAATTCACCCCTCCACTTT. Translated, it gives CASTPDRRPNSPLHF. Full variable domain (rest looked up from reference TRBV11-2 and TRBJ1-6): EAGVAQSPRYKIIEKRQSVAFWCNPISGHATLYWYQQILGQGPKLLIQFQNNGVVDDSQLPKDRFSAERLKGVDSTLKIQPAKLEDSAVYLCASTPDRRPNSPLHFGNGTRLTVT.